What follows is one T cell receptor beta chain and its context. This specimen belongs to a study of T cell changes during pregnancy in multiple sclerosis. TCRdb's copy holds only in-frame clones and misses some; the assay was immunoSEQ multiplex PCR. The table lists approximately 59,000 clones, just over 90% of them singletons. From germline, CDR1 is SGHNT and CDR2 YENEEA. V dropped 3 bases and J dropped 5; count of bases not matched to a gene: 10. This CDR3 is 16 amino acids long. The starting material was CD4+ T cells from peripheral blood mononuclear cells, obtained before pregnancy. The rearrangement links TRBV11-3 to TRBJ2-5, with 9 positions matching TRBD1. The origin of this receptor is a female donor with multiple sclerosis, enrolled in a pregnancy study. The DNA of the CDR3 is TGTGCCAGCAGCTTCCCAACAGGGGGCATAAAGGAGACCCAGTACTTC. This encodes CASSFPTGGIKETQYF.